This TCR beta chain is drawn from a study of CD8+CD57+ T cells in acquired aplastic anemia. At the level of the study: The average for DNA from sorted CD4+ and CD8+ cells was around 3.4 ug.

Study-level points and caveats: Shared by patients and controls, 25 to 30 CD8+ CDR3s were abundant in patients.

This clonotype was recorded at least ten times. Its target is not known. Genomic DNA provided the template from which TCR beta VDJ and CDR3 profiles were obtained. TCRdb ran MiXCR on the reads and lists one entry per CDR3 protein. This sample yields 200,000 to 250,000 distinct CDR3 sequences, of which 47% are seen a single time; about 7.8% belongs to the top ten. CD8+CD57+ cell expansion had been shown by flow cytometry in patients chosen for sequencing. Severe acquired aplastic anemia was the diagnosis recorded for all patients. Untreated patients provided the blood samples, with no therapy given before sampling. Sample: sorted CD4+, CD8+, or CD8+CD57+ T cells (not recorded which) from PBMCs. This sequence was found in a human donor with aplastic anemia.

The CDR3 region is CSARESDRAYRGDQPQHF. Written as DNA, the CDR3 is TGCAGTGCTAGAGAATCAGACAGGGCCTACCGGGGTGATCAGCCCCAGCATTTT. J is TRBJ1-5 and V is TRBV20-1, with TRBD1 matching over 7 bases. V trimming: 0 bases; J trimming: 5 bases; junction bases outside the gene matches: 16. The CDR3 contains 18 residues. Germline CDR1 is DFQATT and CDR2 is SNEGSKA (reference sequence).